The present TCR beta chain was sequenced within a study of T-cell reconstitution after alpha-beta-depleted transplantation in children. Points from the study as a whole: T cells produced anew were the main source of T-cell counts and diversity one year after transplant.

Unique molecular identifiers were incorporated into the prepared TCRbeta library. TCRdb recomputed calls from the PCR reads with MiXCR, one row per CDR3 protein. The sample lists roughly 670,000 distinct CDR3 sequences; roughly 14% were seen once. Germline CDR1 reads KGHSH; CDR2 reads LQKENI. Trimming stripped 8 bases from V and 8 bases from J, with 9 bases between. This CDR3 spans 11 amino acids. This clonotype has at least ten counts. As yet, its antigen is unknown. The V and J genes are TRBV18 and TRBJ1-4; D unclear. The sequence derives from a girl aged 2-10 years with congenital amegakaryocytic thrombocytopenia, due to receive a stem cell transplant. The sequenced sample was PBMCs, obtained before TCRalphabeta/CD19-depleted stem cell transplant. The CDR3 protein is CASAAKEKLFF. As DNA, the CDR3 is TGTGCCAGCGCGGCCAAGGAAAAACTGTTTTTT.